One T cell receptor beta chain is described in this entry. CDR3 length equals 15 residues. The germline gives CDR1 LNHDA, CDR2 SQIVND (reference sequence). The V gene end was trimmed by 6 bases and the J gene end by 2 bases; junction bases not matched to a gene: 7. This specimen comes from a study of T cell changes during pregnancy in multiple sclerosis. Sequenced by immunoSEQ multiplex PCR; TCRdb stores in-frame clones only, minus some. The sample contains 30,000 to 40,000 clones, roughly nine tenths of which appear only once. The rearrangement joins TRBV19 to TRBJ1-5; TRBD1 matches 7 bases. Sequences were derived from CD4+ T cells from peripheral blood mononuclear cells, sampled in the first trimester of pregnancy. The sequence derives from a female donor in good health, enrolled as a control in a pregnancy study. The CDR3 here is CASSLQGIGNQPQHF. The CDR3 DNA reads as TGTGCCAGTAGCTTACAGGGGATTGGCAATCAGCCCCAGCATTTT.